This is a list of T cell receptor beta chains from one sample in a study of CD4 T cells in relation to SARS-CoV-2 and coronaviruses. Profiled with immunoSEQ multiplex PCR; TCRdb holds only in-frame clones, not every one. The data show fewer than 20,000 clones, with 65% to 75% seen just once and over 25% held by the top ten. These TCRs' antigens remain unknown. The sequenced sample consisted of CD4+ T cells from PBMCs, cultured in vitro. Receptors originate from a human donor in good health. Each CDR3 is given with its conserved first and last residue. Fields, in order: J gene, V gene, D gene, clone size, CDR3 protein, CDR3 DNA. D genes are given only for firm matches. The size entry is marked missing in some rows and otherwise reads once, few, many or a size class.

j_gene: TRBJ2-1
v_gene: TRBV2
d_gene: .
abundance: .
CDR3aa: CASSLRNEQFF
CDR3nt: TGTGCCAGCAGCCTAAGGAATGAGCAGTTCTTC

j_gene: TRBJ2-7
v_gene: TRBV7-9
d_gene: .
abundance: .
CDR3aa: CASSPGSGVAEAYYEQYF
CDR3nt: TGTGCCAGCAGCCCAGGGAGTGGGGTAGCGGAGGCTTACTACGAGCAGTACTTC

j_gene: TRBJ2-3
v_gene: TRBV2
d_gene: .
abundance: .
CDR3aa: CASSELDTDTQYF
CDR3nt: TGTGCCAGCAGTGAGCTAGACACAGATACGCAGTATTTT

j_gene: TRBJ2-1
v_gene: TRBV19
d_gene: TRBD2
abundance: .
CDR3aa: CASSTRALAGVDEQFF
CDR3nt: TGTGCCAGTAGTACCAGGGCCCTAGCGGGAGTCGATGAGCAGTTCTTC

j_gene: TRBJ1-2
v_gene: TRBV19
d_gene: .
abundance: .
CDR3aa: CATRRGGPLADGYTF
CDR3nt: TGTGCCACCAGAAGGGGGGGTCCCTTAGCGGATGGCTACACCTTC

j_gene: TRBJ1-6
v_gene: TRBV28
d_gene: .
abundance: few
CDR3aa: CASRFDSSPLHF
CDR3nt: TGTGCCAGCAGGTTCGATAGTTCACCCCTCCACTTT

j_gene: TRBJ2-1
v_gene: TRBV5-1
d_gene: TRBD2
abundance: .
CDR3aa: CASSELAGGRNEQFF
CDR3nt: TGCGCCAGCAGCGAGCTAGCGGGAGGGCGGAATGAGCAGTTCTTC

j_gene: TRBJ2-2
v_gene: TRBV27
d_gene: TRBD2
abundance: .
CDR3aa: CASSLRGGWTGELFF
CDR3nt: TGTGCCAGCAGTTTACGGGGGGGTTGGACCGGGGAGCTGTTTTTT

j_gene: TRBJ2-5
v_gene: TRBV4-2
d_gene: .
abundance: once
CDR3aa: CASSQGGTGGQETQYF
CDR3nt: TGTGCCAGCAGCCAAGGAGGGACTGGGGGCCAAGAGACCCAGTACTTC

j_gene: TRBJ1-4
v_gene: TRBV28
d_gene: .
abundance: .
CDR3aa: CASSPSLGATNEKLFF
CDR3nt: TGTGCCAGCAGCCCCTCCCTCGGGGCAACTAATGAAAAACTGTTTTTT

j_gene: TRBJ2-1
v_gene: TRBV11-3
d_gene: .
abundance: .
CDR3aa: CASSQDPLINKQFF
CDR3nt: TGTGCCAGCAGCCAAGATCCCCTCATCAATAAGCAGTTCTTC

j_gene: TRBJ1-2
v_gene: TRBV3-1/TRBV3-2
d_gene: TRBD1
abundance: .
CDR3aa: CASSSGQGNYGYTF
CDR3nt: TGTGCCAGCAGCTCGGGACAGGGGAACTATGGCTACACCTTC

j_gene: TRBJ2-4
v_gene: TRBV27
d_gene: .
abundance: once
CDR3aa: CASSRLGAGDNIQYF
CDR3nt: TGTGCCAGCAGTCGCCTGGGGGCAGGGGATAACATTCAGTACTTC

j_gene: TRBJ2-3
v_gene: TRBV5-4
d_gene: TRBD2
abundance: .
CDR3aa: CASSLEGGADTQYF
CDR3nt: TGTGCCAGCAGCTTGGAGGGAGGGGCAGATACGCAGTATTTT

j_gene: TRBJ2-5
v_gene: TRBV5-1
d_gene: TRBD2
abundance: once
CDR3aa: CASRTLAVPQETQYF
CDR3nt: TGCGCCAGCAGGACACTAGCGGTACCCCAAGAGACCCAGTACTTC

j_gene: TRBJ2-7
v_gene: TRBV30
d_gene: TRBD2
abundance: .
CDR3aa: CAWRTSGSSEQYF
CDR3nt: TGTGCCTGGAGAACTAGCGGGAGTTCCGAGCAGTACTTC

j_gene: TRBJ2-3
v_gene: TRBV5-4
d_gene: TRBD1
abundance: once
CDR3aa: CASSIGTGLTDTQYF
CDR3nt: TGTGCCAGCAGCATAGGGACAGGGCTCACAGATACGCAGTATTTT

j_gene: TRBJ1-5
v_gene: TRBV5-1
d_gene: .
abundance: few
CDR3aa: CASSLGAEQPQHF
CDR3nt: TGCGCCAGCAGCTTGGGGGCGGAACAGCCCCAGCATTTT

j_gene: TRBJ2-5
v_gene: TRBV27
d_gene: .
abundance: .
CDR3aa: CANPRYQETQYF
CDR3nt: TGTGCCAACCCAAGGTATCAAGAGACCCAGTACTTC

j_gene: TRBJ2-1
v_gene: TRBV25-1
d_gene: TRBD1
abundance: once
CDR3aa: CASSARTGNYNEQFF
CDR3nt: TGTGCCAGCAGTGCACGGACAGGGAACTACAATGAGCAGTTCTTC

j_gene: TRBJ2-7
v_gene: TRBV5-6
d_gene: .
abundance: .
CDR3aa: CASSLDTLYEQYF
CDR3nt: TGTGCCAGCAGCTTGGACACCCTGTACGAGCAGTACTTC

j_gene: TRBJ2-7
v_gene: TRBV11-2
d_gene: TRBD2
abundance: once
CDR3aa: CASSLASGVGYEQYF
CDR3nt: TGTGCCAGCAGCTTAGCTAGCGGAGTTGGCTACGAGCAGTACTTC

j_gene: TRBJ1-2
v_gene: TRBV12-5
d_gene: TRBD1
abundance: .
CDR3aa: CASGRGQTYGYTF
CDR3nt: TGTGCTAGTGGTCGGGGACAGACCTATGGCTACACCTTC

j_gene: TRBJ1-2
v_gene: TRBV12-5
d_gene: TRBD1
abundance: .
CDR3aa: CASGKPTGAVDTF
CDR3nt: TGTGCTAGTGGTAAACCCACAGGGGCCGTAGACACCTTC

j_gene: TRBJ1-5
v_gene: TRBV4-1
d_gene: .
abundance: few
CDR3aa: CASSQDAGQPQHF
CDR3nt: TGCGCCAGCAGCCAAGATGCCGGCCAGCCCCAGCATTTT

j_gene: TRBJ2-7
v_gene: TRBV9
d_gene: .
abundance: once
CDR3aa: CASSVAAAGPTSYEQYF
CDR3nt: TGTGCCAGCAGCGTAGCAGCCGCCGGGCCTACTTCCTACGAGCAGTACTTC

j_gene: TRBJ1-4
v_gene: TRBV24-1
d_gene: .
abundance: .
CDR3aa: CATIGSLRPEGRLNEKLFF
CDR3nt: TGTGCCACCATCGGCTCCTTAAGACCAGAGGGGAGACTTAATGAAAAACTGTTTTTT

j_gene: TRBJ1-5
v_gene: TRBV19
d_gene: TRBD1
abundance: .
CDR3aa: CASSIRDRDYQPQHF
CDR3nt: TGTGCCAGTAGTATCCGGGACAGGGATTACCAGCCCCAGCATTTT

j_gene: TRBJ2-7
v_gene: TRBV5-1
d_gene: TRBD2
abundance: .
CDR3aa: CASSLTIAGASSYEQYF
CDR3nt: TGCGCCAGCAGCCTTACCATAGCGGGAGCGAGCTCCTACGAGCAGTACTTC

j_gene: TRBJ1-1
v_gene: TRBV19
d_gene: TRBD1
abundance: .
CDR3aa: CASSNRGINTEAFF
CDR3nt: TGTGCCAGTAGTAACAGGGGAATAAACACTGAAGCTTTCTTT

j_gene: TRBJ2-5
v_gene: TRBV3-1/TRBV3-2
d_gene: TRBD2
abundance: .
CDR3aa: CASLASGIQETQYF
CDR3nt: TGTGCCAGTCTGGCTAGCGGGATCCAAGAGACCCAGTACTTC

j_gene: TRBJ1-3
v_gene: TRBV5-4
d_gene: .
abundance: .
CDR3aa: CASSLVGSGNTIYF
CDR3nt: TGTGCCAGCAGCTTGGTCGGATCTGGAAACACCATATATTTT

j_gene: TRBJ2-1
v_gene: TRBV7-7
d_gene: .
abundance: .
CDR3aa: CASSLGIEAGNEQFF
CDR3nt: TGTGCCAGCAGCTTAGGGATAGAGGCGGGGAATGAGCAGTTCTTC

j_gene: TRBJ2-7
v_gene: TRBV5-1
d_gene: .
abundance: few
CDR3aa: CASSLGGGGRVAYEQYF
CDR3nt: TGCGCCAGCAGCTTGGGAGGTGGGGGTAGGGTAGCCTACGAGCAGTACTTC

j_gene: TRBJ2-7
v_gene: TRBV6-5
d_gene: .
abundance: .
CDR3aa: CASSYVQSYEQYF
CDR3nt: TGTGCCAGCAGTTACGTACAGTCCTACGAGCAGTACTTC

j_gene: TRBJ1-1
v_gene: TRBV27
d_gene: .
abundance: .
CDR3aa: CASTSRWRNTEAFF
CDR3nt: TGTGCCAGCACTTCTCGCTGGAGGAACACTGAAGCTTTCTTT